This is a list of T cell receptor beta chains from one sample in a study of blood T cell repertoires in COVID-19. Profiled with immunoSEQ multiplex PCR; TCRdb holds only in-frame clones, not every one. The top ten hold about 0.95% of the sample, which has approximately 210,000 clones, over 80% seen once. The sequenced material came from peripheral blood. The receptors shown here come from a man in his sixties with COVID-19, enrolled during active disease. CDR3s include the opening cysteine and the closing phenylalanine or tryptophan. D genes are given only for firm matches. Expanded clones get a size class; other rows say once, few or many, or leave the size out.

cdr3_length: 15
j_call: TRBJ2-3
clone_size: NA
v_call: TRBV9
d_call: TRBD2
cdr3_aa: CASSARTSGTDTQYF
cdr3_nt: TGTGCCAGCAGCGCCCGGACTAGCGGCACAGATACGCAGTATTTT

cdr3_length: 18
j_call: TRBJ1-2
clone_size: NA
v_call: TRBV2
d_call: NA
cdr3_aa: CASSEEAPRTERNYGYTF
cdr3_nt: TGTGCCAGCAGCGAAGAAGCCCCTCGGACAGAACGTAACTATGGCTACACCTTC

cdr3_length: 15
j_call: TRBJ1-2
clone_size: NA
v_call: TRBV27
d_call: TRBD1
cdr3_aa: CASSAIPGQGSGYTF
cdr3_nt: TGTGCCAGCAGTGCTATTCCGGGACAGGGGAGCGGCTACACCTTC

cdr3_length: 14
j_call: TRBJ1-2
clone_size: NA
v_call: TRBV2
d_call: NA
cdr3_aa: CASSELGQGYGYTF
cdr3_nt: TGTGCCAGCAGTGAATTGGGGCAGGGGTATGGCTACACCTTC

cdr3_length: 15
j_call: TRBJ2-2
clone_size: NA
v_call: TRBV7-3
d_call: TRBD2
cdr3_aa: CASSSSGRGTGELFF
cdr3_nt: TGTGCCAGCAGCTCAAGCGGGAGAGGGACCGGGGAGCTGTTTTTT

cdr3_length: 15
j_call: TRBJ2-7
clone_size: NA
v_call: TRBV15
d_call: NA
cdr3_aa: CATSGPGLISYEQYF
cdr3_nt: TGTGCCACCAGCGGACCGGGACTGATCTCCTACGAGCAGTACTTC

cdr3_length: 13
j_call: TRBJ2-3
clone_size: NA
v_call: TRBV28
d_call: TRBD2
cdr3_aa: CASKLSGSDTQYF
cdr3_nt: TGTGCCAGCAAACTTAGCGGGAGTGATACGCAGTATTTT

cdr3_length: 15
j_call: TRBJ1-2
clone_size: NA
v_call: TRBV25-1
d_call: NA
cdr3_aa: CASSPTFRSNYGYTF
cdr3_nt: TGTGCCAGCAGTCCTACTTTTCGTTCTAACTATGGCTACACCTTC

cdr3_length: 18
j_call: TRBJ1-3
clone_size: NA
v_call: TRBV5-1
d_call: NA
cdr3_aa: CASSLDPSGATSGNTIYF
cdr3_nt: TGCGCCAGCAGCTTGGATCCGTCAGGGGCCACCTCTGGAAACACCATATATTTT

cdr3_length: 15
j_call: TRBJ1-2
clone_size: few
v_call: TRBV4-2
d_call: NA
cdr3_aa: CASSQDRGGNYGYTF
cdr3_nt: TGTGCCAGCAGCCAAGATCGGGGGGGTAACTATGGCTACACCTTC

cdr3_length: 12
j_call: TRBJ1-1
clone_size: NA
v_call: TRBV9
d_call: TRBD1
cdr3_aa: CASSAGTGGAFF
cdr3_nt: TGTGCCAGCAGCGCCGGGACAGGGGGAGCTTTCTTT

cdr3_length: 13
j_call: TRBJ2-7
clone_size: NA
v_call: TRBV6-2/TRBV6-3
d_call: NA
cdr3_aa: CASSYTPYYEQYF
cdr3_nt: TGTGCCAGCAGTTATACACCTTACTACGAGCAGTACTTC

cdr3_length: 13
j_call: TRBJ2-5
clone_size: NA
v_call: TRBV29-1
d_call: TRBD2
cdr3_aa: CSVETSGQETQYF
cdr3_nt: TGCAGCGTTGAAACTAGCGGACAAGAGACCCAGTACTTC

cdr3_length: 14
j_call: TRBJ1-2
clone_size: NA
v_call: TRBV5-1
d_call: NA
cdr3_aa: CASSLEGEGYGYTF
cdr3_nt: TGCGCCAGCAGCTTGGAGGGGGAGGGCTATGGCTACACCTTC

cdr3_length: 16
j_call: TRBJ2-3
clone_size: NA
v_call: TRBV11-2
d_call: TRBD1
cdr3_aa: CASSFRTGLPTDTQYF
cdr3_nt: TGTGCCAGCAGCTTCCGGACAGGACTCCCCACAGATACGCAGTATTTT

cdr3_length: 14
j_call: TRBJ1-6
clone_size: NA
v_call: TRBV6-5
d_call: NA
cdr3_aa: CASSEVDAASPLHF
cdr3_nt: TGTGCCAGCAGCGAGGTTGACGCGGCATCACCCCTCCACTTT

cdr3_length: 15
j_call: TRBJ1-4
clone_size: NA
v_call: TRBV7-9
d_call: NA
cdr3_aa: CASSTEGRANEKLFF
cdr3_nt: TGTGCCAGCAGCACCGAGGGGAGGGCTAATGAAAAACTGTTTTTT

cdr3_length: 15
j_call: TRBJ2-2
clone_size: once
v_call: TRBV7-2
d_call: TRBD1
cdr3_aa: CASSPRTGGHGELFF
cdr3_nt: TGTGCCAGCAGCCCGAGGACAGGGGGCCACGGGGAGCTGTTTTTT

cdr3_length: 16
j_call: TRBJ2-3
clone_size: NA
v_call: TRBV9
d_call: TRBD2
cdr3_aa: CASSVGSSGGPDTQYF
cdr3_nt: TGTGCCAGCAGCGTAGGAAGTAGCGGGGGCCCAGATACGCAGTATTTT

cdr3_length: 12
j_call: TRBJ1-2
clone_size: NA
v_call: TRBV28
d_call: NA
cdr3_aa: CASTPEGSGYTF
cdr3_nt: TGTGCCAGCACCCCGGAGGGGTCGGGCTACACCTTC

cdr3_length: 14
j_call: TRBJ1-1
clone_size: NA
v_call: TRBV5-6
d_call: NA
cdr3_aa: CASSSGGKTSEAFF
cdr3_nt: TGTGCCAGCAGCTCCGGGGGGAAGACTTCTGAAGCTTTCTTT

cdr3_length: 14
j_call: TRBJ1-1
clone_size: NA
v_call: TRBV30
d_call: NA
cdr3_aa: CAWWSPGGLAEAFF
cdr3_nt: TGTGCCTGGTGGTCCCCAGGAGGTCTGGCTGAAGCTTTCTTT

cdr3_length: 15
j_call: TRBJ2-7
clone_size: NA
v_call: TRBV5-1
d_call: TRBD2
cdr3_aa: CASRSGTSLFYEQYF
cdr3_nt: TGCGCCAGCAGATCCGGGACTAGTCTGTTCTACGAGCAGTACTTC

cdr3_length: 12
j_call: TRBJ1-2
clone_size: NA
v_call: TRBV3-1/TRBV3-2
d_call: NA
cdr3_aa: CASSSRNYGYTF
cdr3_nt: TGTGCCAGCAGTTCTCGGAACTATGGCTACACCTTC

cdr3_length: 16
j_call: TRBJ2-5
clone_size: NA
v_call: TRBV3-1/TRBV3-2
d_call: TRBD2
cdr3_aa: CASSLRLAPLARTQYF
cdr3_nt: TGTGCCAGCAGCCTCCGACTAGCGCCCCTCGCACGGACCCAGTACTTC

cdr3_length: 14
j_call: TRBJ2-2
clone_size: NA
v_call: TRBV10-2
d_call: NA
cdr3_aa: CATQGPLNTGELFF
cdr3_nt: TGCGCCACCCAGGGGCCCTTGAACACCGGGGAGCTGTTTTTT

cdr3_length: 15
j_call: TRBJ1-4
clone_size: few
v_call: TRBV5-5
d_call: NA
cdr3_aa: CASSWGGTEGEKLFF
cdr3_nt: TGTGCCAGCAGCTGGGGGGGTACCGAAGGTGAAAAACTGTTTTTT

cdr3_length: 14
j_call: TRBJ1-2
clone_size: NA
v_call: TRBV2
d_call: NA
cdr3_aa: CASSQGRGLYGYTF
cdr3_nt: TGTGCCAGCAGTCAGGGTAGGGGCCTCTATGGCTACACCTTC

cdr3_length: 18
j_call: TRBJ1-1
clone_size: NA
v_call: TRBV5-4
d_call: TRBD1
cdr3_aa: CASSFSLSPGQVNTEAFF
cdr3_nt: TGTGCCAGCAGCTTTTCCCTTTCGCCGGGACAGGTGAACACTGAAGCTTTCTTT

cdr3_length: 13
j_call: TRBJ2-7
clone_size: NA
v_call: TRBV5-4
d_call: NA
cdr3_aa: CASSRDISYEQYF
cdr3_nt: TGTGCCAGCAGCCGGGACATCTCCTACGAGCAGTACTTC

cdr3_length: 14
j_call: TRBJ2-3
clone_size: NA
v_call: TRBV19
d_call: NA
cdr3_aa: CASSITGTTDTQYF
cdr3_nt: TGTGCCAGTAGTATTACGGGGACAACAGATACGCAGTATTTT

cdr3_length: 14
j_call: TRBJ2-7
clone_size: NA
v_call: TRBV18
d_call: TRBD2
cdr3_aa: CASSPEREVYEQYF
cdr3_nt: TGTGCCAGCTCCCCCGAGCGGGAGGTGTACGAGCAGTACTTC

cdr3_length: 15
j_call: TRBJ1-2
clone_size: NA
v_call: TRBV5-6
d_call: NA
cdr3_aa: CASSSRKRPYYGYTF
cdr3_nt: TGTGCCAGCAGCTCGCGGAAGCGGCCATACTATGGCTACACCTTC

cdr3_length: 16
j_call: TRBJ1-3
clone_size: NA
v_call: TRBV6-1
d_call: TRBD1
cdr3_aa: CASSGFPGTGGNTIYF
cdr3_nt: TGTGCCAGCAGTGGATTTCCCGGGACAGGTGGAAACACCATATATTTT

cdr3_length: 16
j_call: TRBJ2-2
clone_size: once
v_call: TRBV24-1
d_call: NA
cdr3_aa: CATSPLDSANTGELFF
cdr3_nt: TGTGCCACCAGTCCGCTGGACAGCGCGAACACCGGGGAGCTGTTTTTT

cdr3_length: 13
j_call: TRBJ1-5
clone_size: NA
v_call: TRBV6-5
d_call: NA
cdr3_aa: CASRGPWGQPQHF
cdr3_nt: TGTGCCAGCAGGGGGCCTTGGGGTCAGCCCCAGCATTTT

cdr3_length: 14
j_call: TRBJ2-1
clone_size: once
v_call: TRBV5-1
d_call: TRBD2
cdr3_aa: CASHPSGRALEQFF
cdr3_nt: TGCGCCAGCCACCCTAGCGGGAGGGCCCTTGAGCAGTTCTTC

cdr3_length: 16
j_call: TRBJ1-1
clone_size: once
v_call: TRBV11-2
d_call: NA
cdr3_aa: CASSLEAPGINTEAFF
cdr3_nt: TGTGCCAGCAGCTTAGAAGCCCCAGGGATCAACACTGAAGCTTTCTTT

cdr3_length: 14
j_call: TRBJ1-1
clone_size: NA
v_call: TRBV11-3
d_call: TRBD1
cdr3_aa: CASSLQGTYTEAFF
cdr3_nt: TGTGCCAGCAGCCTACAGGGGACATACACTGAAGCTTTCTTT

cdr3_length: 14
j_call: TRBJ1-1
clone_size: NA
v_call: TRBV25-1
d_call: NA
cdr3_aa: CASSDFRRGAEAFF
cdr3_nt: TGTGCCAGCAGTGACTTCCGCCGGGGGGCTGAAGCTTTCTTT

cdr3_length: 16
j_call: TRBJ1-5
clone_size: NA
v_call: TRBV27
d_call: NA
cdr3_aa: CASSLWARDSNQPQHF
cdr3_nt: TGTGCCAGCAGTTTATGGGCAAGAGATAGCAATCAGCCCCAGCATTTT

cdr3_length: 14
j_call: TRBJ1-1
clone_size: once
v_call: TRBV5-1
d_call: TRBD1
cdr3_aa: CASSRTGMNTEAFF
cdr3_nt: TGCGCCAGCAGCCGGACAGGAATGAACACTGAAGCTTTCTTT

cdr3_length: 16
j_call: TRBJ1-1
clone_size: NA
v_call: TRBV18
d_call: NA
cdr3_aa: CASSPTVGGRRTEAFF
cdr3_nt: TGTGCCAGCTCACCAACCGTCGGGGGGCGGCGGACTGAAGCTTTCTTT

cdr3_length: 16
j_call: TRBJ2-1
clone_size: NA
v_call: TRBV29-1
d_call: NA
cdr3_aa: CSVEDNSQGSYNEQFF
cdr3_nt: TGCAGCGTTGAAGATAATAGCCAGGGTTCCTACAATGAGCAGTTCTTC

cdr3_length: 20
j_call: TRBJ1-6
clone_size: NA
v_call: TRBV9
d_call: NA
cdr3_aa: CASSPEVQGALSSYNSPLHF
cdr3_nt: TGTGCCAGCAGCCCAGAGGTCCAGGGCGCTCTGAGCTCCTATAATTCACCCCTCCACTTT

cdr3_length: 15
j_call: TRBJ2-7
clone_size: NA
v_call: TRBV11-2
d_call: TRBD1
cdr3_aa: CASSSRDRGSYEQYF
cdr3_nt: TGTGCCAGCAGCTCCCGGGACAGGGGTTCCTACGAGCAGTACTTC

cdr3_length: 14
j_call: TRBJ2-3
clone_size: NA
v_call: TRBV29-1
d_call: TRBD2
cdr3_aa: CSLSATSVTDTQYF
cdr3_nt: TGCAGCCTTTCCGCGACTAGCGTCACAGATACGCAGTATTTT

cdr3_length: 13
j_call: TRBJ2-1
clone_size: NA
v_call: TRBV7-9
d_call: NA
cdr3_aa: CASRPPGSQTEFF
cdr3_nt: TGTGCCAGCAGACCTCCCGGGTCCCAGACCGAGTTCTTC

cdr3_length: 14
j_call: TRBJ2-3
clone_size: NA
v_call: TRBV7-3
d_call: TRBD2
cdr3_aa: CASSLTSGTDTQYF
cdr3_nt: TGTGCCAGCAGCTTGACTAGCGGCACAGATACGCAGTATTTT

cdr3_length: 15
j_call: TRBJ2-7
clone_size: NA
v_call: TRBV18
d_call: NA
cdr3_aa: CASSPGGMGSREQYF
cdr3_nt: TGTGCCAGCTCACCGGGGGGTATGGGGTCGCGCGAGCAGTACTTC

cdr3_length: 14
j_call: TRBJ1-3
clone_size: NA
v_call: TRBV18
d_call: NA
cdr3_aa: CASSPPTTGNTIYF
cdr3_nt: TGTGCCAGCTCACCACCGACTACCGGAAACACCATATATTTT

cdr3_length: 15
j_call: TRBJ2-3
clone_size: NA
v_call: TRBV5-8
d_call: TRBD1
cdr3_aa: CASSLRTGRTDTQYF
cdr3_nt: TGTGCCAGCAGCTTACGGACAGGGAGGACAGATACGCAGTATTTT

cdr3_length: 14
j_call: TRBJ2-7
clone_size: NA
v_call: TRBV27
d_call: NA
cdr3_aa: CASREQGLSYEQYF
cdr3_nt: TGTGCCAGCAGGGAACAGGGTTTGTCCTACGAGCAGTACTTC

cdr3_length: 14
j_call: TRBJ1-1
clone_size: NA
v_call: TRBV6-4
d_call: TRBD1
cdr3_aa: CASRSEGRGTEAFF
cdr3_nt: TGTGCCAGCAGAAGTGAGGGCAGGGGGACTGAAGCTTTCTTT

cdr3_length: 15
j_call: TRBJ2-3
clone_size: NA
v_call: TRBV3-1/TRBV3-2
d_call: NA
cdr3_aa: CASSLHSTLTDTQYF
cdr3_nt: TGTGCCAGCAGCCTCCACAGTACCCTCACAGATACGCAGTATTTT